The 9 T cell receptor beta chains below all came from one sample that was sequenced in a study of CD8 T cells in ankylosing spondylitis. TCRdb re-derived calls from the 5' RACE reads in MiXCR, one entry per CDR3 protein. Among approximately 540,000 distinct CDR3 sequences, 12% were seen once, and the ten largest hold 6.8%. These receptors lack a known antigen. Study observations and caveats: Ankylosing spondylitis blood appeared to be characterized by a TCR beta motif of under 10 highly homologous variants.

Sequencing was carried out using blood, either unsorted or a sorted T cell fraction (not recorded which). The receptors were gathered from a male donor with ankylosing spondylitis.

The DNA of the CDR3 is TGCGCCAGCAGCTTGTCTGGGAGGCAGACGATTTCTGGAAACACCATATATTTT. This encodes CASSLSGRQTISGNTIYF. The gene calls are TRBV5-1 and TRBJ1-3; the D is unclear. The length of the CDR3 is 18 residues. Between the trimmed V and J ends, which lost 1 base and 1 base, there was a span of 18 bases. The germline V gene encodes CDR1 SGHRS and CDR2 YFSETQ.

This clonotype was counted a few times. The chain carries TRBV29-1 and TRBJ1-1; maybe TRBD1 (5 bases). CDR1 and CDR2 (germline): SQVTM, ANQGSEA. V shed 7 bases and J shed 4 bases, with 16 bases lying between them. There are 13 residues in the CDR3. CDR3 amino acids: CSGRQGVTTEAFF. In DNA, the CDR3 is TGCAGCGGCCGCCAAGGGGTTACCACTGAAGCTTTCTTT.

The sample holds a few counts of this clonotype. V gene TRBV5-5 combines with J gene TRBJ2-1; no firm D call. Germline assignment: CDR1 SGHKS and CDR2 YYEKEE (reference sequence). The CDR3 totals 14 residues. The V end lost 3 bases, the J end lost 7 bases, and 14 bases lay between the germline ends. The CDR3 DNA follows: TGTGCCAGCAGCTCCCCCGGAGAAAGGAATGAGCAGTTCTTC. Amino acid sequence: CASSSPGERNEQFF.

This clonotype has at least ten counts. The V gene is TRBV3-2, the J gene TRBJ1-1. TRBV3-2 has pseudogene status. The CDR3 is made up of 13 amino acids. For the CDR3, the DNA is TGTGCCAGCAGCCAGGCCGCGAACACTGAAGCTTTCTTT. The encoded protein is CASSQAANTEAFF.

The genes are TRBV3-1 and TRBJ1-4; no definite D call. V lost 4 bases and J 3 bases, leaving 6 bases between the germline ends. This CDR3 contains 13 residues. From germline, CDR1 is LGHDT and CDR2 YNNKEL (reference sequence). This chain's CDR3 is CASSPTANEKLFF. CDR3 bases: TGTGCCAGCAGCCCAACCGCTAATGAAAAACTGTTTTTT.

This clonotype was observed at least ten times. The rearrangement joins TRBV3-1 to TRBJ1-1; 7 nucleotides agree with TRBD1. This CDR3 region has 12 residues. Trimming cost V 6 bases and J 11 bases; bases outside gene matches: 9. Per germline, CDR1 LGHDT and CDR2 YNNKEL (reference sequence). The CDR3 sequence is CASSDPGQLAFF. CDR3 nucleotides: TGTGCCAGCAGTGATCCGGGACAGTTGGCTTTCTTT.

This clonotype was found a few times. The J gene is TRBJ1-3, the V gene TRBV6-5; D not resolved. There are 16 residues in the CDR3. Trimming took off 2 bases at V and 0 bases at J, with 11 bases between the two ends. Germline CDR1 MNHEY, CDR2 SVGAGI. The CDR3 region is CASSYSSPNSGNTIYF. For the CDR3, the DNA is TGTGCCAGCAGTTACAGCAGTCCCAACTCTGGAAACACCATATATTTT.

This clonotype was found a few times. The V and J genes are TRBV11-2 and TRBJ2-1; 7 bases are a match to TRBD1. This CDR3 contains 15 residues. The ends lost 6 bases at V and 5 bases at J; junction bases unmatched: 10. The germline V gene has CDR1 SGHAT and CDR2 FQNNGV. DNA for the CDR3: TGTGCCAGCAGGATCACCGGGACAGCAAACAATGAGCAGTTCTTC. Translated: CASRITGTANNEQFF.

This clonotype was detected many times. The chain carries TRBV15 and TRBJ1-1; TRBD1 might be the D (5 bases). Trimming took off 4 bases at V and 1 base at J, with 7 bases between the two ends. Germline CDR1 is LNHNV and CDR2 is YYDKDF (reference sequence). This CDR3 contains 13 residues. The CDR3 loop reads CATSNDRNTEAFF. CDR3 bases: TGTGCCACCAGCAACGACAGGAACACTGAAGCTTTCTTT.